The sequence of this T cell receptor (beta chain) was determined in a study of cytomegalovirus exposure and HLA in healthy donors. The CDR3 is 15 residues long. Germline V CDR1 and CDR2: SGHNT, YENEEA. V shed 5 bases, J shed 5 bases, and the junction held 6 bases outside the gene matches. 13 Jbeta primers and 60 Vbeta primers were used for the PCR. Libraries were prepared by immunoSEQ multiplex PCR; TCRdb keeps only in-frame clonotypes and omits some of them. The sample consists of approximately 160,000 clones, about 75% of them appearing once. Sequenced: PBMCs. This receptor was identified in a woman aged 45 to 65 in good health and CMV-seropositive. This chain uses TRBV11-3 with TRBJ2-2; 9 nucleotides match TRBD1. This CDR3 reads CASSLTGGATGELFF. CDR3 in DNA: TGTGCCAGCAGCCTGACAGGGGGGGCAACCGGGGAGCTGTTTTTT.